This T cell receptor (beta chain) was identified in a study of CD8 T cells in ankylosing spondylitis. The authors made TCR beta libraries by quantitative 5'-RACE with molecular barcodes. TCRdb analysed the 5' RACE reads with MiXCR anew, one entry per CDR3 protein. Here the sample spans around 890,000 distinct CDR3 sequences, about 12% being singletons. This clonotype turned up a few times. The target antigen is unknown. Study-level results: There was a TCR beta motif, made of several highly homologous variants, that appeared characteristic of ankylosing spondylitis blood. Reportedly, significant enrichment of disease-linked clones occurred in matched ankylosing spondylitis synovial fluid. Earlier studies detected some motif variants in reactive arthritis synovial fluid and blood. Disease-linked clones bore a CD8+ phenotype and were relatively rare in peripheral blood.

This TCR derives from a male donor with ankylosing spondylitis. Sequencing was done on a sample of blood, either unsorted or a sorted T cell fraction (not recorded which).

The CDR3 sequence is CASSQAVTWGVTDTQYF. The CDR3 DNA reads TGCGCCAGCAGCCAGGCAGTTACGTGGGGGGTGACAGATACGCAGTATTTT. The rearrangement joins TRBV4-3 to TRBJ2-3; D perhaps matches TRBD2 (6 bases). From germline, CDR1 is LGHNA and CDR2 YSLEER. This CDR3 spans 17 amino acids. Trimming cost V 3 bases and J 3 bases, with 19 bases left between them.